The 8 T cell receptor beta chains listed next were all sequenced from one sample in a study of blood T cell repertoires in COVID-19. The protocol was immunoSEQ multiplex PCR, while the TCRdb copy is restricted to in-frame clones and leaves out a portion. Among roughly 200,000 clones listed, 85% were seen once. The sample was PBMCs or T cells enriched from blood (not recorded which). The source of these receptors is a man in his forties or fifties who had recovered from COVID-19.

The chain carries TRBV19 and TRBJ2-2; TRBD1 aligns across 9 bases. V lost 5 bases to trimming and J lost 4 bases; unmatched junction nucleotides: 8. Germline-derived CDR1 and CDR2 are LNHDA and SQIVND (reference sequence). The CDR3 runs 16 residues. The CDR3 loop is CASSPPGTGLTGELFF. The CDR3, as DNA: TGTGCCAGTAGTCCCCCCGGGACAGGGCTCACCGGGGAGCTGTTTTTT.

In DNA, the CDR3 is TGTGCTAGTGCTCCCAGGGTGAATCAGCCCCAGCATTTT. Translation: CASAPRVNQPQHF. The rearrangement joins TRBV12-5 to TRBJ1-5; D perhaps matches TRBD1 (5 bases). Trimming cost V 7 bases and J 4 bases, with 11 bases left between them. There are 13 residues in the CDR3. Germline-derived CDR1 and CDR2 are LGHNT and FRNRAP.

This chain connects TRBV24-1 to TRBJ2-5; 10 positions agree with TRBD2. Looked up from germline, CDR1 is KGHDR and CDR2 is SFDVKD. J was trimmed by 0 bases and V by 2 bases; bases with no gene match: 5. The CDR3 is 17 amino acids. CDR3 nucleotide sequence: TGTGCCACCAGTGATTCTCGACTAGCGGGTTACCAAGAGACCCAGTACTTC. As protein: CATSDSRLAGYQETQYF.

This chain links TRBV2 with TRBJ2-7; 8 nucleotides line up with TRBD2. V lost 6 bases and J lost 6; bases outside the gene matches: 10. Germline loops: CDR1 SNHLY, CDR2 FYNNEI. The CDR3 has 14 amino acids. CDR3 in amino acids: CASRLLAASGEQYF. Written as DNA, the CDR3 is TGTGCCAGCAGGCTACTAGCGGCCTCGGGCGAGCAGTACTTC.

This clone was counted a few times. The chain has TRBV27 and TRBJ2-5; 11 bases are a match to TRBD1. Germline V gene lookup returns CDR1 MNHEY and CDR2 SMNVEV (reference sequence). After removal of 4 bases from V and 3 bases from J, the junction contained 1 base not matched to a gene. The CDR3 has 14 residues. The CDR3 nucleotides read TGTGCCAGCAGTTGGGGACAGGGGGAAGAGACCCAGTACTTC. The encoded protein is CASSWGQGEETQYF.

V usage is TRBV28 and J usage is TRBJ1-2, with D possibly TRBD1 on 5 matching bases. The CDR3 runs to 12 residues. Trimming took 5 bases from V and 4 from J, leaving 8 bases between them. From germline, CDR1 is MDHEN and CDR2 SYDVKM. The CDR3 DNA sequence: TGTGCCAGCAGTACGACAGCCTATGGCTACACCTTC. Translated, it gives CASSTTAYGYTF.

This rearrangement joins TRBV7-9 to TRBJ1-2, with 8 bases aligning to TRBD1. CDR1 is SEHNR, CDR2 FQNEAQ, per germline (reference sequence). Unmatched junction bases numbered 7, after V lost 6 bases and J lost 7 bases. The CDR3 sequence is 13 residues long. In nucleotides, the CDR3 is TGTGCCAGCAGGCCCACAGGGGGTATTGGCTACACCTTC. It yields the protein CASRPTGGIGYTF.

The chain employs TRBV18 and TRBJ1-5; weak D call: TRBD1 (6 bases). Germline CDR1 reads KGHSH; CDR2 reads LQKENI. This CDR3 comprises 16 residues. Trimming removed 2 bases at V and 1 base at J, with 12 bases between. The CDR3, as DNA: TGTGCCAGCTCACCATGGGGGGGCTCGAGCAATCAGCCCCAGCATTTT. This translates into CASSPWGGSSNQPQHF.